The clone carrying this T cell receptor beta chain was seen a handful of times. Method: immunoSEQ multiplex PCR; TCRdb's copy keeps in-frame clones and lacks some. Among around 390,000 clones, 85% to 90% were seen once, and the ten largest hold roughly 9.4%. CDR3 length equals 16 residues. Germline assignment: CDR1 SGHTA and CDR2 FQGNSA. The V gene end was trimmed by 3 bases and the J gene end by 3 bases; junction bases not matched to a gene: 10. This record comes from a study of blood T cell repertoires in COVID-19. The chain uses TRBV7-2 and TRBJ2-5, with TRBD1 identical over 7 bases. Input material: PBMCs or T cells enriched from blood (not recorded which). The clonotype was recovered from a woman between 45 and 60 years old who had recovered from COVID-19. The CDR3 DNA sequence: TGTGCCAGCAGCTTTGCCGGGACAGCGACAAAAGAGACCCAGTACTTC. Encoded protein: CASSFAGTATKETQYF. Full variable domain (remainder filled in from reference TRBV7-2 and TRBJ2-5): GAGVSQSPSNKVTEKGKDVELRCDPISGHTALYWYRQSLGQGLEFLIYFQGNSAPDKSGLPSDRFSAERTGGSVSTLTIQRTQQEDSAVYLCASSFAGTATKETQYFGPGTRLLVL.